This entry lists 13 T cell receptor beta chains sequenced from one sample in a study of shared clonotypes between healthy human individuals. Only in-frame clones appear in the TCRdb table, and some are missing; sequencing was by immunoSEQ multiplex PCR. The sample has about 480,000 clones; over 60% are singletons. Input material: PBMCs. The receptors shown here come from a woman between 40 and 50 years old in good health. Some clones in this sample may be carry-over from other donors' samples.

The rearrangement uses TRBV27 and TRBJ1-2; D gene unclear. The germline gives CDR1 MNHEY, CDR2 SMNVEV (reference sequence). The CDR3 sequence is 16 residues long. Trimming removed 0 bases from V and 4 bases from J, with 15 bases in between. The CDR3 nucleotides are TGTGCCAGCAGTTTATCGAACCTACCCCGCCTCTATGGCTACACCTTC. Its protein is CASSLSNLPRLYGYTF.

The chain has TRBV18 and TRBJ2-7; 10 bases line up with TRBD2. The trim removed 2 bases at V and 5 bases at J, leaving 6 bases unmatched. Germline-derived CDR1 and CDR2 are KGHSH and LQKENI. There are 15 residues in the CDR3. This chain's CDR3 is CASSPSSGRPHEQYF. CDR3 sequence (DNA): TGTGCCAGCTCACCATCTAGCGGGAGACCGCACGAGCAGTACTTC.

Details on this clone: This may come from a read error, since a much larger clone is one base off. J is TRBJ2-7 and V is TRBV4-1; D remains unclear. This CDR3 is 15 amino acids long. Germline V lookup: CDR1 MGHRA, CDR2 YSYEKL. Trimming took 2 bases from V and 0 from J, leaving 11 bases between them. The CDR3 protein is CASSQHGARSYEQYF. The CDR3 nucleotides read TGCGCCAGCAGCCAACATGGAGCTCGCTCCTACGAGCAGTACTTC.

The DNA of the CDR3 is TGTGCCAGCAGCGGACTAGCGGGAGCCACAGATACGCAGTATTTT. This codes for CASSGLAGATDTQYF. The gene calls are TRBV7-9 and TRBJ2-3; TRBD2 matches 13 bases. The germline CDR1 and CDR2 sequences are SEHNR and FQNEAQ (reference sequence). V gave up 5 bases and J gave up 2 bases; unmatched junction bases: 1. The CDR3 spans 15 residues.

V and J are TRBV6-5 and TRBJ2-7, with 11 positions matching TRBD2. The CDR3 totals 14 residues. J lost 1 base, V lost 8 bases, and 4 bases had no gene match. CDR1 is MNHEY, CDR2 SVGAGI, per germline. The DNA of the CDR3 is TGTGCCAGCGGAATAGCGGGAGGGTCCTACGAGCAGTACTTC. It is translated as CASGIAGGSYEQYF.

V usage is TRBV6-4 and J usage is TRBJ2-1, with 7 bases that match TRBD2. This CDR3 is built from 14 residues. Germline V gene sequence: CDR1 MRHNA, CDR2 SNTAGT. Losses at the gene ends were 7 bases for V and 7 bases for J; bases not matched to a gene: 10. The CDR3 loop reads CASTQRTRPNEQFF. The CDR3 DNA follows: TGTGCCAGCACCCAGAGGACTAGGCCGAATGAGCAGTTCTTC.

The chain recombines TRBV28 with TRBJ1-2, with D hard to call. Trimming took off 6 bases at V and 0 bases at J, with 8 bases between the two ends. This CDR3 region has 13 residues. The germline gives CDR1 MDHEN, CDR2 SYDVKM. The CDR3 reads CASRSTANYGYTF. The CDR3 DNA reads TGTGCCAGCAGGTCCACAGCTAACTATGGCTACACCTTC.

CDR3 sequence: CASSRVAGSSYNEQFF. The CDR3 coding sequence is TGTGCCAGCAGCAGGGTAGCGGGGAGCTCCTACAATGAGCAGTTCTTC. The rearrangement uses TRBV7-3 and TRBJ2-1; 8 nucleotides match TRBD2. From germline, CDR1 is SGHTA and CDR2 FQGTGA. The CDR3 loop spans 16 amino acids. With V trimmed by 5 bases and J by 0 bases, 6 bases remained unmatched.

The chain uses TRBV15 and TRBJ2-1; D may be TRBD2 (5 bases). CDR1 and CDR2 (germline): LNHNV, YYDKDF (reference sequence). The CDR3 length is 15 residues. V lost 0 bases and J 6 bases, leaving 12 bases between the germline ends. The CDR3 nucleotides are TGTGCCACCAGCAGAGATCCGGGATTGGGCAATGAGCAGTTCTTC. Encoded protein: CATSRDPGLGNEQFF.

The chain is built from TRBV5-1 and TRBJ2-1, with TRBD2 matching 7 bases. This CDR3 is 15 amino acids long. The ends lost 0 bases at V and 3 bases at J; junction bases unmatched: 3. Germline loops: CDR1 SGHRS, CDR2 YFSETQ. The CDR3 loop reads CASSLVGGLYNEQFF. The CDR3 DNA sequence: TGCGCCAGCAGCTTGGTGGGAGGGCTCTACAATGAGCAGTTCTTC.

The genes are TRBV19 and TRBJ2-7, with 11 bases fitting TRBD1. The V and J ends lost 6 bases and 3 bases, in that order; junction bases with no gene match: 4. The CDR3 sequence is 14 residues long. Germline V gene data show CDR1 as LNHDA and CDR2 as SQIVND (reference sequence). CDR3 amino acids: CASSRTGGGYEQYF. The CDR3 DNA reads TGTGCCAGTAGCAGGACAGGGGGCGGCTACGAGCAGTACTTC.

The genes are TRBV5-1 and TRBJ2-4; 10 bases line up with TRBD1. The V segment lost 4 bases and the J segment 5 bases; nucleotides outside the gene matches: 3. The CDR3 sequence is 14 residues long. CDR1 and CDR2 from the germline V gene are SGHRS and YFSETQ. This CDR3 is CASSLGQGQNIQYF. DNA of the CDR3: TGCGCCAGCAGCCTGGGACAGGGGCAAAACATTCAGTACTTC.

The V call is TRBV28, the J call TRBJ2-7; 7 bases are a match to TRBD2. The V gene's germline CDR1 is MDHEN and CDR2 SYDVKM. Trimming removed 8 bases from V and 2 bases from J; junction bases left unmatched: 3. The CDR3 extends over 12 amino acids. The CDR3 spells CASRDYPYEQYF. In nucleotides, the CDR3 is TGTGCCAGCCGGGACTACCCCTACGAGCAGTACTTC. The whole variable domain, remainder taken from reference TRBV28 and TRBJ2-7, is DVKVTQSSRYLVKRTGEKVFLECVQDMDHENMFWYRQDPGLGLRLIYFSYDVKMKEKGDIPEGYSVSREKKERFSLILESASTNQTSMYLCASRDYPYEQYFGPGTRLTVT.